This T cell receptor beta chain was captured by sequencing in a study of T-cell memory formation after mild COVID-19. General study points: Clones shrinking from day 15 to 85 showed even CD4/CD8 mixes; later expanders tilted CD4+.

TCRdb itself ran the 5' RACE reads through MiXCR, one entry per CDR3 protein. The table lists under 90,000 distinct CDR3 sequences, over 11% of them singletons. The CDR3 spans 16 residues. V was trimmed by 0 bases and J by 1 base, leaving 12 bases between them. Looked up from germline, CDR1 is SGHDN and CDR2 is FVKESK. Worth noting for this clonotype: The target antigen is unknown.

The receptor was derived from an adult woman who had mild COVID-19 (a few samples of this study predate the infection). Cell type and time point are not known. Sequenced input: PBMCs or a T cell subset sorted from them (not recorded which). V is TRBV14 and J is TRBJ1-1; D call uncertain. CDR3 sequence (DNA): TGTGCCAGCAGCCAAGATGGTATCGGGGAGAACACTGAAGCTTTCTTT. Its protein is CASSQDGIGENTEAFF.